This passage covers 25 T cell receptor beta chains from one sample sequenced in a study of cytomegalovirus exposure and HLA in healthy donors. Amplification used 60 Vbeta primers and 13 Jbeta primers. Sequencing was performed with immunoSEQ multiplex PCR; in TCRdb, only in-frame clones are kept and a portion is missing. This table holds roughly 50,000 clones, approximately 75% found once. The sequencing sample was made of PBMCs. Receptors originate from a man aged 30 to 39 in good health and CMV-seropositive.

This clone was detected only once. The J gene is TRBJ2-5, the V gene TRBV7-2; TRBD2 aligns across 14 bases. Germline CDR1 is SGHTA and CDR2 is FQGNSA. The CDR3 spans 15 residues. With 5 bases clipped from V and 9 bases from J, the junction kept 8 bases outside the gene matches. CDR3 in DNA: TGTGCCAGCAGCCAGACTAGCGGGGGGGCTCAGGCCCAGTACTTC. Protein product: CASSQTSGGAQAQYF. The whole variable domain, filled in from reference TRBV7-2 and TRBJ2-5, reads GAGVSQSPSNKVTEKGKDVELRCDPISGHTALYWYRQSLGQGLEFLIYFQGNSAPDKSGLPSDRFSAERTGGSVSTLTIQRTQQEDSAVYLCASSQTSGGAQAQYFGPGTRLLVL.

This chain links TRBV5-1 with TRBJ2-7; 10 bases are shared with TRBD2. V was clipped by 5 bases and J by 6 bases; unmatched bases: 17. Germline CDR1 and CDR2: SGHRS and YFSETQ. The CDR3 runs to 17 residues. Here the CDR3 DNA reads TGCGCCAGCAGGAATCTACTTAATCTAGCGGGGGACATCGAGCAGTACTTC. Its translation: CASRNLLNLAGDIEQYF.

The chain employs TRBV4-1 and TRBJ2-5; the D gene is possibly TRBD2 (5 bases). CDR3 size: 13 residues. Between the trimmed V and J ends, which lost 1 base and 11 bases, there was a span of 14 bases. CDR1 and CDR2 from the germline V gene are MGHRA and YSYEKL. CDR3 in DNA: TGCGCCAGCAGCCAAGGTGTAGCGAGGGAGCAGTACTTC. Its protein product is CASSQGVAREQYF.

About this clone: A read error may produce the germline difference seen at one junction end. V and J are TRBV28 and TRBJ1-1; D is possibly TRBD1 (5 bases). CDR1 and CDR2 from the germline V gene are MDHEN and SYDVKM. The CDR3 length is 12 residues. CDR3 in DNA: TGTGCCGGCAGTTTACCCCGGACAGAAGCTTTCTTT. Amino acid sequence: CAGSLPRTEAFF.

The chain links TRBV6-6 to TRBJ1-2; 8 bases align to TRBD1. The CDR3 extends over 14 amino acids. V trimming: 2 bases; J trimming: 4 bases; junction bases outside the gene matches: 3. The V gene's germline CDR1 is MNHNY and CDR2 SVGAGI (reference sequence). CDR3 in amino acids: CASSYGTGLYGYTF. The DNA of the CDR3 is TGTGCCAGCAGTTACGGGACAGGCCTCTATGGCTACACCTTC.

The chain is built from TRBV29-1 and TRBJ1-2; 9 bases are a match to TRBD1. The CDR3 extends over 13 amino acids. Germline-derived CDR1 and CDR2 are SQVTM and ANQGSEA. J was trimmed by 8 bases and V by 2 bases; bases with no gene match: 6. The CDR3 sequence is CSVEFGQGYGYTF. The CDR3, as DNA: TGCAGCGTTGAATTCGGACAGGGGTACGGCTACACCTTC.

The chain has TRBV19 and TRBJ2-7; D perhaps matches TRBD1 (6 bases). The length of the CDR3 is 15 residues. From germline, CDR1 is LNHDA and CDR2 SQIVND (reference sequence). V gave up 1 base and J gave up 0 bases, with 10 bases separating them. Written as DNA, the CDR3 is TGTGCCAGTAGTATAGGGGGGCTAACCTCCTACGAGCAGTACTTC. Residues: CASSIGGLTSYEQYF.

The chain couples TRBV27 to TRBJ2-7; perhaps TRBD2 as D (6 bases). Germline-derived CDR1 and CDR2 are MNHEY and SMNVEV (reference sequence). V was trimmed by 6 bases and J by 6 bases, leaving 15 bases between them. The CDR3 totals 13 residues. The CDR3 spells CASSPGGSGEQYF. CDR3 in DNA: TGTGCCAGCAGCCCCGGGGGTTCGGGCGAGCAGTACTTC.

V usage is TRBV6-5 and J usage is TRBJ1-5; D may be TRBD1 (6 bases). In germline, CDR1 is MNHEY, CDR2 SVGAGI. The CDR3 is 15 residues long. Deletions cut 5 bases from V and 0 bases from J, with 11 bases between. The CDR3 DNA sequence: TGTGCCAGCAGTAGGACAGAACCTAGCAATCAGCCCCAGCATTTT. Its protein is CASSRTEPSNQPQHF.

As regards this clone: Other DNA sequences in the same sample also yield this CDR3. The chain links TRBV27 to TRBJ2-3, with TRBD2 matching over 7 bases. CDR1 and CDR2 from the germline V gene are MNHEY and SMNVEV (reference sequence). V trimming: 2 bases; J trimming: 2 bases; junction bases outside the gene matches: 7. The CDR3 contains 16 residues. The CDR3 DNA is TGTGCCAGCAGTTTAAGTTTGGCGGGGGTCACAGATACGCAGTATTTT. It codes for CASSLSLAGVTDTQYF.

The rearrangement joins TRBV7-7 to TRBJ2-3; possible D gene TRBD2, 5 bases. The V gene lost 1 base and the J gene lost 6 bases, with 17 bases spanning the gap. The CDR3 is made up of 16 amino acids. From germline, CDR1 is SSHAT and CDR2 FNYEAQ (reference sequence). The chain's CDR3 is CASSLGLSGRSDTQYF. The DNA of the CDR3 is TGTGCCAGCAGCTTAGGATTGTCGGGAAGAAGTGATACGCAGTATTTT.

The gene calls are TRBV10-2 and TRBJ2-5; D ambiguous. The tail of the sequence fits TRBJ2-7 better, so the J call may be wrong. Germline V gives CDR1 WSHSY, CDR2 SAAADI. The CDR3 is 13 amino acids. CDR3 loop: CASNTQWSYEQYF. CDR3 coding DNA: TGCGCCAGCAACACACAGTGGTCCTACGAGCAGTACTTC.

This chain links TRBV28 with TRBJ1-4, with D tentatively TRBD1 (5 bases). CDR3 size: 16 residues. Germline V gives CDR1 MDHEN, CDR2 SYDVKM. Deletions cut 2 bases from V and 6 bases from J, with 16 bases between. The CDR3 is CASSLGQGRVDEKLFF. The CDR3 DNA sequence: TGTGCCAGCAGTTTAGGCCAGGGTAGGGTAGATGAAAAACTGTTTTTT.

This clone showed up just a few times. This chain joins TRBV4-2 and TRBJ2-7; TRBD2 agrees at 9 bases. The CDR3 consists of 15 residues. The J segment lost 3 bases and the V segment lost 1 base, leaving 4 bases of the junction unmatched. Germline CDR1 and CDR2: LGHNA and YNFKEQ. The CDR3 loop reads CASSQGGGGVYEQYF. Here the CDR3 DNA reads TGTGCCAGCAGCCAAGGTGGCGGGGGGGTCTACGAGCAGTACTTC.

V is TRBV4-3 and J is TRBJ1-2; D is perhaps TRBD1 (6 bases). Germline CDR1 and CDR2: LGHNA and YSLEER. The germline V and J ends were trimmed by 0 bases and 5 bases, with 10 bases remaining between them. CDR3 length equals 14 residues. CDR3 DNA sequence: TGCGCCAGCAGCCAAGAACAGGGTGGTTATGGCTACACCTTC. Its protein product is CASSQEQGGYGYTF.

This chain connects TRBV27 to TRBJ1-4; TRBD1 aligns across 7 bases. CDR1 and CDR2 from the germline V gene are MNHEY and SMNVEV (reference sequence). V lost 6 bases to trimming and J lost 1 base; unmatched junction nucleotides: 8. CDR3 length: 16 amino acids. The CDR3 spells CASSAGQTITNEKLFF. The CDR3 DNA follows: TGTGCCAGCAGCGCGGGACAGACTATAACTAATGAAAAACTGTTTTTT.

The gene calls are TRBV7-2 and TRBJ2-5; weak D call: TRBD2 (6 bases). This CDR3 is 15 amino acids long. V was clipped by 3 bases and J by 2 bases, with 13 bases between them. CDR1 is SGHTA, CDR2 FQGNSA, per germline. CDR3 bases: TGTGCCAGCAGCTTCGGAGGGGTCGGGCAAGAGACCCAGTACTTC. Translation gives CASSFGGVGQETQYF.

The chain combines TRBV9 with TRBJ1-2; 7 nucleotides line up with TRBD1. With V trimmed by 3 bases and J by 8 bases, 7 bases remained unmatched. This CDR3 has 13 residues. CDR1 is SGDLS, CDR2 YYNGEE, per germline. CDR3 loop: CASSAQGTWGYTF. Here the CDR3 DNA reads TGTGCCAGCAGCGCACAGGGGACTTGGGGCTACACCTTC.

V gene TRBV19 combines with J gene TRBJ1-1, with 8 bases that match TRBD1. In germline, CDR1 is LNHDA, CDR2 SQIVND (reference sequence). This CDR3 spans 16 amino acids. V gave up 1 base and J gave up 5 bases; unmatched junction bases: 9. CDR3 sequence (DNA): TGTGCCAGTAGTATAGGTACTTCAGGGGGCCAAACTGAAGCTTTCTTT. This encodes CASSIGTSGGQTEAFF.

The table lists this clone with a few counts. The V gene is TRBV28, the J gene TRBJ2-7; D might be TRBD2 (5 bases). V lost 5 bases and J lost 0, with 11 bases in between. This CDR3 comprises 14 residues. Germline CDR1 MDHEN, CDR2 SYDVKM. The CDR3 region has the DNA TGTGCCAGCAGTGAAAATCTAGCCTCCTACGAGCAGTACTTC. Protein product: CASSENLASYEQYF.

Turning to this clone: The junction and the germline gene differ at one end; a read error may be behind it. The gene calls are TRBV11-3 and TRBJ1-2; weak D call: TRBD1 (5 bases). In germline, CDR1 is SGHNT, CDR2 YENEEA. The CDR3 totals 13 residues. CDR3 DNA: TGTGCCAGCAGCTATACAGACGGGAGGGGTTACTCCTTC. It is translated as CASSYTDGRGYSF. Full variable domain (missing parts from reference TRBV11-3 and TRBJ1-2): EAGVVQSPRYKIIEKKQPVAFWCNPISGHNTLYWYLQNLGQGPELLIRYENEEAVDDSQLPKDRFSAERLKGVDSTLKIQPAELGDSAVYLCASSYTDGRGYSFGSGTRLTVV.

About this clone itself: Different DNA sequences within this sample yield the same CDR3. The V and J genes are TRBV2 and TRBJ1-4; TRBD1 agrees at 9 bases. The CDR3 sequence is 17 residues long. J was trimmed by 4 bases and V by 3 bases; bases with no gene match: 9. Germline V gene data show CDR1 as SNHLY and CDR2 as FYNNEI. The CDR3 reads CASSENSGTGFNEKLFF. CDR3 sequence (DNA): TGTGCCAGCAGTGAGAATTCCGGGACAGGGTTTAATGAAAAACTGTTTTTT.

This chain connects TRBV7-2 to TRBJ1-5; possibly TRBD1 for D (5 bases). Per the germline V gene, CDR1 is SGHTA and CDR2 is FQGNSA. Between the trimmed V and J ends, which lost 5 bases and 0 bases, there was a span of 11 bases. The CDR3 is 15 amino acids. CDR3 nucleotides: TGTGCCAGCAGCCCCGGGACTTATAGCAATCAGCCCCAGCATTTT. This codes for CASSPGTYSNQPQHF. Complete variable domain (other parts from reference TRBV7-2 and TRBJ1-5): GAGVSQSPSNKVTEKGKDVELRCDPISGHTALYWYRQSLGQGLEFLIYFQGNSAPDKSGLPSDRFSAERTGGSVSTLTIQRTQQEDSAVYLCASSPGTYSNQPQHFGDGTRLSIL.

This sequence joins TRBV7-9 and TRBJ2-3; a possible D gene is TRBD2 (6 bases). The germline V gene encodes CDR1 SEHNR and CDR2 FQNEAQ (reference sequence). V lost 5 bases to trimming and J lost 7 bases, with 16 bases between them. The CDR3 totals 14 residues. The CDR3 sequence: CASSQIPGENTQYF. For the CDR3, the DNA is TGTGCCAGCAGCCAGATCCCGGGGGAAAATACGCAGTATTTT.

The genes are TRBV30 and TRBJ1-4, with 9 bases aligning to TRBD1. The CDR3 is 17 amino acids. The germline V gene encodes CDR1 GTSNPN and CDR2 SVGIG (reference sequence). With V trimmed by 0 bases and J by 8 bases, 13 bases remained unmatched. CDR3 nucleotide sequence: TGTGCCTGGAGTGTAACAGGGGGCGCGCAATTTTGGGAAAAACTGTTTTTT. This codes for CAWSVTGGAQFWEKLFF.